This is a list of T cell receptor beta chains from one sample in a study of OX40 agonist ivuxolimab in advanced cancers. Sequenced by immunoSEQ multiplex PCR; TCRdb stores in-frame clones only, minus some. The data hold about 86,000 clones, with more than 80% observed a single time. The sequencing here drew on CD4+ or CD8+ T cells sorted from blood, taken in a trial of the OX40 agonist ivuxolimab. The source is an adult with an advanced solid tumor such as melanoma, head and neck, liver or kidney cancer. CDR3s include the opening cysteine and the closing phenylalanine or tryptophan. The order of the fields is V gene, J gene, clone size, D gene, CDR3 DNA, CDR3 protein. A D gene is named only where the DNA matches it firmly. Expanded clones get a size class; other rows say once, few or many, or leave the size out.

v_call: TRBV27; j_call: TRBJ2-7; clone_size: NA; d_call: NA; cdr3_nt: TGTGCCAGCAGGTCTGGGGCGGCCTACGAGCAGTATTTC; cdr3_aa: CASRSGAAYEQYF
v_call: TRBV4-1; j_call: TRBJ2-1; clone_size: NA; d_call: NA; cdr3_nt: TGCGCCAGCAGCCAAGATGGAGGGCCTAGGGAGCAGTTCTTC; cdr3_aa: CASSQDGGPREQFF
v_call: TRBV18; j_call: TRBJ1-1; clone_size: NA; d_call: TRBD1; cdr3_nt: TGTGCCAGCTCACCGGGACAGGGCATGAGAATGACTGAAGCTTTCTTT; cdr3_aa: CASSPGQGMRMTEAFF
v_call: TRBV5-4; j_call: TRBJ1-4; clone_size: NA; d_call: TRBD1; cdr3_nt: TGTGCCAGCAGCAGGGGACAGGGGCCGGAAAAACTGTTTTTT; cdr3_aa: CASSRGQGPEKLFF
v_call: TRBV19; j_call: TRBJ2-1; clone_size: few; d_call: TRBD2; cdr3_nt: TGTGCCAGTACTCCACCGGGACTAGCGGGAGGGAGGAGGCAGTTCTTC; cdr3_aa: CASTPPGLAGGRRQFF
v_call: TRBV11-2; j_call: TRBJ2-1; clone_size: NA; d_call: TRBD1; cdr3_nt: TGTGCCAGCAGCCTCGCCGGGACAGGGGGCAATGAGCAGTTCTTC; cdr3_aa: CASSLAGTGGNEQFF
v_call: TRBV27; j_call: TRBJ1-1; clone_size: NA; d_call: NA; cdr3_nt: TGTGCCAGCAGTTGGTTCCGGAATACTGAAGCTTTCTTT; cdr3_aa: CASSWFRNTEAFF
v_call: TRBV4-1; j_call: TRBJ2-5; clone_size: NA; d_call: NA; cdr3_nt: TGCGCCAGCAGCCCGACTAGAATCTTTGGGGAGACCCAGTACTTC; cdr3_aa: CASSPTRIFGETQYF
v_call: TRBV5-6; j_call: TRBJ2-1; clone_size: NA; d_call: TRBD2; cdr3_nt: TGTGCCAGCAGCTTCGCCGGGACTAGGATTTTCAATGAGCAGTTCTTC; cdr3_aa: CASSFAGTRIFNEQFF
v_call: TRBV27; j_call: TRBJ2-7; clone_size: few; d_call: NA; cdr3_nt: TGTGCCAGCAGGGGCCGAGGTGGGCCCTACGAGCAGTACTTC; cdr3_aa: CASRGRGGPYEQYF
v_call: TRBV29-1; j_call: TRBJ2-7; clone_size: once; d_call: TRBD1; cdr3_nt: TGCAGCGTTGATGGGACAGGGGCCTACGAGCAGTACTTC; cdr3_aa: CSVDGTGAYEQYF
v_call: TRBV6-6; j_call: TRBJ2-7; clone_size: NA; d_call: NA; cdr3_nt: TGTGCCAGCATGGGGAACTCCTACGAGCAGTACTTC; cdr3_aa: CASMGNSYEQYF
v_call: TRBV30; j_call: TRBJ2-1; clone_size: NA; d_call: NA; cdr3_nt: TGTGCCTGGAGGGATGAAGGGTCTTCCTACAATGAGCAGTTCTTC; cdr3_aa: CAWRDEGSSYNEQFF
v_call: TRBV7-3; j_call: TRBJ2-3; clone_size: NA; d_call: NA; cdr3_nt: TGTGCCAGCAGCTTAGGGGTCGCTCGGACAGATACGCAGTATTTT; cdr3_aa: CASSLGVARTDTQYF
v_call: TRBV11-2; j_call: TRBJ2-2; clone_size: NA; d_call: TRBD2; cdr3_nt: TGTGCCAGCAGCTTCCCTTTGCCTAGCGGGTTGGAAAGCACCGGGGAGCTGTTTTTT; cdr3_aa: CASSFPLPSGLESTGELFF
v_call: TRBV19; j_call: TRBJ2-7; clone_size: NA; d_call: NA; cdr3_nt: TGTGCCAGTAGCCGCTCGACAGGCCGAGACTACGAGCAGTACTTC; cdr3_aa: CASSRSTGRDYEQYF
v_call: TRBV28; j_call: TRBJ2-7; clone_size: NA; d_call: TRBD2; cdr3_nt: TGTGCCAGCAGTTCCCCATGGCGGGAGGGCCGGTGGGAGCAGTACTTC; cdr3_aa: CASSSPWREGRWEQYF
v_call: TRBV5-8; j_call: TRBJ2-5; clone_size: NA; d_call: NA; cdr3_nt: TGTGCCAGCAGCTTGGCCGGGGAAGGGGTTGAGGAGACCCAGTACTTC; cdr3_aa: CASSLAGEGVEETQYF
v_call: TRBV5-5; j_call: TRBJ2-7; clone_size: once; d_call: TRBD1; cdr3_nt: TGTGCCAGCAGCTTCTCCCGGGACAGGGTTCACGAGCAGTACTTC; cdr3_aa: CASSFSRDRVHEQYF
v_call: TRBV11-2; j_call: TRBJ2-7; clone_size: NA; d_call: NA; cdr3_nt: TGTGCCAGCAGTTCAGGGGAATCCTACGAGCAGTACTTC; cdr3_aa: CASSSGESYEQYF
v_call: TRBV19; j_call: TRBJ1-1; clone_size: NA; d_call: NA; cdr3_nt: TGTGCCAGTAGTATAGGTACAGGAGTGAACACTGAAGCTTTCTTT; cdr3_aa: CASSIGTGVNTEAFF
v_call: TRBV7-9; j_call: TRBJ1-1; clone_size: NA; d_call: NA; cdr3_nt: TGTGCCAGCAGCTTAAGTCGAGCGCGAGACACTGAAGCTTTCTTT; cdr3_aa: CASSLSRARDTEAFF
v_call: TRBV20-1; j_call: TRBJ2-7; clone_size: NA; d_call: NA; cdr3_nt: TGCAGTGCTAGACGGGGGTACGAGCAGTACTTC; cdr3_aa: CSARRGYEQYF
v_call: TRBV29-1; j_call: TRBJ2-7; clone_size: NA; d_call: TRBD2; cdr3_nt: TGCAGCGGCCGACTAGCGGGAGACTCCTACGAGCAGTACTTC; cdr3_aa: CSGRLAGDSYEQYF
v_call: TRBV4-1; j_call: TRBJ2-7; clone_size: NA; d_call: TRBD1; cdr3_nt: TGCGCCAGCAGCCAAGATACACAGGGGGCCTACGAGCAGTACTTC; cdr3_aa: CASSQDTQGAYEQYF